This TCR beta chain was documented in a study of monozygotic twins with inflammatory bowel disease. Study findings and constraints: Especially with disease activity, IBD patients had fewer clonotypes in common with others than healthy twins did.

As concerns this clonotype: Its cognate antigen is unknown.

CDR1 is SGHRS, CDR2 YFSETQ, per germline. This CDR3 region has 17 residues. The TCR libraries each used total RNA (approximately 3,300 ng per library). Investigators made cDNA in eight separate reactions per sample. From its re-call of the 5' RACE reads, TCRdb lists each CDR3 protein once, without DNA. Its table lists over 110,000 distinct CDR3 sequences. What was sequenced was blood. The V gene is TRBV5-1, the J gene TRBJ1-1; TCRdb proposes TRBD1, but this gene call is untestable without DNA. The clonotype was recovered from a human donor with ulcerative colitis or Crohn's disease, or a healthy co-twin of an affected twin (not recorded which). The CDR3 loop is CASSLNPPGQGHTEAFF.